This record looks at one TCR beta chain sequence and its context. What it recognizes is unknown. Primers for the PCR totalled 60 Vbeta and 13 Jbeta. TCRdb keeps only in-frame clones here, not all; method: immunoSEQ multiplex PCR. The table records fewer than 200,000 clones, roughly 80% of them present only once. The CDR3 length is 15 residues. J gave up 6 bases and V 2 bases, and 4 bases lay outside the gene matches. Germline CDR1 is SGDLS and CDR2 is YYNGEE. The data originate from a study of cytomegalovirus exposure and HLA in healthy donors. Study outcomes and limitations: The authors assumed roughly uniform sequencing depth across donors for presence/absence analyses. Rarity marked most TCR sequences, yet some public TCRs occurred in many donors. Links to common viral pathogens appeared, in a later analysis, for several of the most significant clusters. Cytomegalovirus-associated status was assigned to more than 150 TCR beta chains.

The chain carries TRBV9 and TRBJ2-1, with 11 positions matching TRBD1. The clonotype comes from a woman younger than 30 in good health and CMV-seropositive. The sample taken for sequencing was PBMCs. The CDR3 DNA reads TGTGCCAGCAGCGTCCGGGACAGGGGGTTCAATGAGCAGTTCTTC. Its protein is CASSVRDRGFNEQFF.